This is a list of T cell receptor beta chains from one sample in a study of T cell repertoires in cytomegalovirus infection. TCRdb re-called the reads with MiXCR, one entry per CDR3 protein. The sample lists some 920,000 distinct CDR3 sequences, roughly 30% seen once, with around 15% in the top ten. These receptors' targets are unknown. The material was cultured CD8+ T cells from PBMCs, obtained from culture after CMV antigen stimulation. Receptors originate from a human donor in good health (CMV status not recorded). Some clones in this sample may be carry-over from other donors' samples. Each CDR3 is given with its conserved first and last residue. Each record gives: V gene, CDR3 protein.

TRBV6-1,CASVRQILFVGYTF
TRBV6-1,CASSEGQGLGYNEQFF
TRBV20-1,CSAPEGAGADTQYF
TRBV27,CASSPTSGGSIPADTQYF
TRBV3-1,CASSQDRRTYEQYF
TRBV7-8,CASSFSGLILEAFF
TRBV7-9,CASSVIGSRDNEQFF
TRBV19,CASSINPSRNSPLHF
TRBV4-3,CASSQGGQGVTDTQYF
TRBV4-3,CASSQDRDRGMNTGELFF
TRBV20-1,CSAKGAGGNQPQHF
TRBV4-1,CASSQDKVRPGDSGTEAFF
TRBV6-8,CASSYSFSGANVLTF
TRBV6-5,CASTRHTEAFF
TRBV27,CASSLSSGNYGYTF
TRBV7-9,CASRPPGLAGANTGELFF
TRBV7-9,CASSPPSETQYF
TRBV7-2,CASSLRTSRETQYF
TRBV6-6,CASSYSRGGRETQYF
TRBV27,CASREGSTNTEAFF
TRBV27,CASSLSATGIYGYTF
TRBV28,CASSLTTSGGSGGTQYF
TRBV14,CASKGETQYF
TRBV7-9,CASSARTGGADYGYTF
TRBV7-9,CASSLGEGSVETQYF
TRBV7-6,CASSSGPFGYEQYF
TRBV29-1,CSVEDPAFVRYNEQFF
TRBV4-2,CASSPRVAGDPYNEQFF
TRBV7-2,CASSPSGVGEAFF
TRBV7-8,CASSFPGQDTDTQYF
TRBV9,CASSVDWTPRYGYTF
TRBV27,CASSLYLYNEQFF
TRBV7-6,CASSMSQGTEAFF
TRBV6-8,CASSRLLAGDSTDTQYF
TRBV27,CASSLLVNPGEAFF
TRBV6-2/TRBV6-3,CASSLQPNTKAFF
TRBV10-3,CAISDESYEQYF
TRBV9,CASSSGLAINEQFF
TRBV12-3/TRBV12-4,CASSTSGSTDTQYF
TRBV7-6,CASSRTSGGQNEQFF
TRBV4-2,CASSQVWGGSDAVNTEAFF
TRBV24-1,CATSDEGRPQHF
TRBV7-8,CASSLRTEYNEQFF
TRBV12-3/TRBV12-4,CASSLRGSGETQYF
TRBV6-5,CASSTVVGIAGELFF
TRBV10-2,CASQTWENTEAFF
TRBV7-2,CASSSWTGWEQYF
TRBV29-1,CSVGFSNSYEQYF
TRBV7-6,CASSLFVPQPGKNEQFF
TRBV7-7,CASSPGSFYEQYF
TRBV29-1,CSVEKEGHEKLFF
TRBV7-6,CASSPTASYEQYF
TRBV18,CASSPSLYSAGEKLFF
TRBV7-8,CASSLALLAGGPGQYF
TRBV12-3/TRBV12-4,CASSPSGLAGETGELFF